This TCR beta chain was retrieved from a study of OX40 agonist ivuxolimab in advanced cancers. Study background: Among those enrolled, mean age was 60 years (range roughly 20 to 79) and approximately 80% were male.

Study outcomes and limitations: Nonresponders, in some cases, also had low normalized T-cell clonal expansion.

Details on this clone: Its target is unknown.

The protocol was immunoSEQ multiplex PCR, while the TCRdb copy is restricted to in-frame clones and leaves out a portion. Counted here are 15,000 to 20,000 clones, under 85% occurring once; the ten biggest clones make up around 12%. The CDR3 loop spans 14 amino acids. CDR1 is MDHEN and CDR2 is SYDVKM in the germline V gene. The V end was cut by 7 bases, the J end by 5 bases, with 17 bases between. The V gene is TRBV28, the J gene TRBJ2-5; possible D gene TRBD2, 5 bases. The clonotype was recovered from an adult with an advanced solid tumor such as melanoma, head and neck, liver or kidney cancer. Sequencing was performed on CD4+ or CD8+ T cells sorted from blood, taken in a trial of the OX40 agonist ivuxolimab. The CDR3 nucleotides are TGTGCCAGCATGGTTCCCCGAGGGAGCGAGACCCAGTACTTC. The encoded protein is CASMVPRGSETQYF.